Each of the 29 T cell receptor beta chains below was sequenced from the same sample in a study of blood T cell repertoires in COVID-19. The table came from immunoSEQ multiplex PCR; TCRdb's copy has only in-frame clones and leaves some out. The sample carries about 77,000 clones, 80% recorded once. Sequenced: peripheral blood. These receptors originate from a woman in her 70s with acute or convalescent COVID-19.

A few counts support this clone. The CDR3 bases are TGTGCCAGTAGTAACGGACAGGGAAGCTCCTATAATTCACCCCTCCACTTT. Translation: CASSNGQGSSYNSPLHF. V and J are TRBV19 and TRBJ1-6, with 8 bases aligning to TRBD1. The CDR3 is 17 residues long. Germline trimming cut 4 bases from V and 0 bases from J; bases unmatched to any gene: 5. CDR1 LNHDA and CDR2 SQIVND come from the germline V gene (reference sequence).

Only a few counts were recorded for this clone. This chain connects TRBV15 to TRBJ1-4, with D perhaps TRBD1 (5 bases). CDR3 length: 16 amino acids. Trimming took 0 bases from V and 4 from J, leaving 12 bases between them. Germline V gene sequence: CDR1 LNHNV, CDR2 YYDKDF (reference sequence). This chain's CDR3 is CATSRDLGGGNEKLFF. The CDR3, as DNA: TGTGCCACCAGCAGAGATCTGGGGGGGGGTAATGAAAAACTGTTTTTT.

The rearrangement uses TRBV11-2 and TRBJ1-5, with TRBD1 identical over 7 bases. In germline, CDR1 is SGHAT, CDR2 FQNNGV. This CDR3 contains 15 residues. After removal of 2 bases from V and 4 bases from J, the junction contained 5 bases not matched to a gene. The CDR3 DNA reads as TGTGCCAGCAGCTTATCGGGACAGACTAATCAGCCCCAGCATTTT. The encoded protein is CASSLSGQTNQPQHF.

The rearrangement uses TRBV6-5 and TRBJ2-2; 8 positions match TRBD2. The CDR3 sequence is 13 residues long. In germline, CDR1 is MNHEY, CDR2 SVGAGI. J gave up 6 bases and V 6 bases, and 3 bases lay outside the gene matches. CDR3 coding DNA: TGTGCCAGCAGAGCGGGGGTTTCCGGGGAGCTGTTTTTT. Amino acids: CASRAGVSGELFF.

This clone was observed a few times. The chain combines TRBV3-1 (or the pseudogene TRBV3-2) with TRBJ1-1; tentative D call: TRBD1 (5 bases). Germline CDR1 reads LGHDT; CDR2 reads YNNKEL (reference sequence). V shed 4 bases and J shed 7 bases, with 13 bases lying between them. The CDR3 contains 13 residues. This CDR3 reads CASSLGRQLEAFF. For the CDR3, the DNA is TGTGCCAGCAGCCTTGGACGACAGCTTGAAGCTTTCTTT.

The genes are TRBV27 and TRBJ1-1; no definite D call. Germline assignment: CDR1 MNHEY and CDR2 SMNVEV (reference sequence). Deletions cut 5 bases from V and 2 bases from J, with 15 bases between. The CDR3 loop spans 15 amino acids. The CDR3 loop reads CASSPPGKPNTEAFF. CDR3 DNA: TGTGCCAGCAGTCCCCCCGGGAAGCCTAACACTGAAGCTTTCTTT.

The CDR3 coding sequence is TGCGCCAGCAGCCCCGGACAGGGGAGTAGGTATGGCTACACCTTC. This encodes CASSPGQGSRYGYTF. The gene calls are TRBV5-1 and TRBJ1-2, with 9 bases lining up with TRBD1. The CDR3 consists of 15 residues. Trimming took 4 bases from V and 5 from J; bases not matched to a gene: 9. Per germline, CDR1 SGHRS and CDR2 YFSETQ.

This chain links TRBV18 with TRBJ1-1, with 9 bases aligning to TRBD1. CDR1 and CDR2 from the germline V gene are KGHSH and LQKENI. CDR3 length equals 16 residues. The V and J ends lost 6 bases and 1 base, in that order; junction bases with no gene match: 9. The CDR3 loop is CASSGWDRDGNTEAFF. Here the CDR3 DNA reads TGTGCCAGCTCGGGTTGGGACAGGGATGGGAACACTGAAGCTTTCTTT.

The chain recombines TRBV3-1 (or the pseudogene TRBV3-2) with TRBJ2-3; 8 bases are shared with TRBD2. The CDR3 has 14 amino acids. CDR1 and CDR2 (germline): LGHDT, YNNKEL (reference sequence). J was trimmed by 2 bases and V by 4 bases; bases with no gene match: 2. CDR3 protein: CASSRGGNTDTQYF. Here the CDR3 DNA reads TGTGCCAGCAGCCGCGGGGGGAACACAGATACGCAGTATTTT.

The J gene is TRBJ2-7, the V gene TRBV9; 9 positions agree with TRBD1. The V segment lost 3 bases and the J segment 4 bases; nucleotides outside the gene matches: 5. The V gene's germline CDR1 is SGDLS and CDR2 YYNGEE. This CDR3 is 14 amino acids long. The CDR3 sequence: CASSAGTGNYEQYF. The CDR3 DNA sequence: TGTGCCAGCAGCGCTGGGACAGGGAATTACGAGCAGTACTTC.

The V gene is TRBV7-2, the J gene TRBJ2-5, with TRBD2 as a possible D gene (6 bases). CDR3 length: 15 amino acids. Germline lookup yields CDR1 SGHTA and CDR2 FQGNSA. Trimming left V 8 bases short and J 4 bases short, with 20 bases between. The CDR3, as DNA: TGTGCCAGCCGCTCCAACTCCTTGCGGGGAGAGACCCAGTACTTC. It is translated as CASRSNSLRGETQYF.

The CDR3 region is CASSTAGGVTKPQHF. As DNA, the CDR3 is TGTGCCAGTAGTACCGCAGGAGGGGTTACGAAGCCCCAGCATTTT. V usage is TRBV19 and J usage is TRBJ1-5; a weak D match, TRBD1 (5 bases). CDR1 and CDR2 (germline): LNHDA, SQIVND (reference sequence). V was pared by 4 bases and J by 8 bases, with 18 bases between. The CDR3 contains 15 residues.

The V and J genes are TRBV5-1 and TRBJ1-4, with 8 bases aligning to TRBD1. J lost 10 bases, V lost 3 bases, and 11 bases had no gene match. This CDR3 region has 15 residues. From germline, CDR1 is SGHRS and CDR2 YFSETQ. DNA for the CDR3: TGCGCCAGCAGCTCCCTCGGACAGGGTGATGTAAAACTGTTTTTT. Protein product: CASSSLGQGDVKLFF.

This chain connects TRBV3-1 (or the pseudogene TRBV3-2) to TRBJ2-3; D call uncertain. The V gene's germline CDR1 is LGHDT and CDR2 YNNKEL (reference sequence). The CDR3 contains 15 residues. V lost 2 bases to trimming and J lost 5 bases, with 14 bases between them. CDR3 DNA: TGTGCCAGCAGCCAAAGCATCGAGGATGGAGATACGCAGTATTTT. Its protein product is CASSQSIEDGDTQYF.

The V gene is TRBV12-5, the J gene TRBJ1-3; D gene ambiguous. In germline, CDR1 is LGHNT, CDR2 FRNRAP. Trimming removed 3 bases at V and 4 bases at J, with 4 bases between. This CDR3 is built from 12 residues. CDR3 bases: TGTGCTAGTGGTTTCTCCGGAAACACCATATATTTT. Translating it yields CASGFSGNTIYF.

The rearrangement uses TRBV24-1 and TRBJ1-2, with no clear D. Per the germline V gene, CDR1 is KGHDR and CDR2 is SFDVKD. CDR3 length equals 14 residues. Between the trimmed V and J ends, which lost 2 bases and 4 bases, there was a span of 10 bases. CDR3 in amino acids: CATSDSADFYGYTF. The CDR3, as DNA: TGTGCCACCAGTGATTCGGCAGACTTCTATGGCTACACCTTC.

V is TRBV6-5 and J is TRBJ1-1; 7 positions agree with TRBD1. CDR1 MNHEY and CDR2 SVGAGI come from the germline V gene. The CDR3 is 16 residues long. The trim removed 2 bases at V and 4 bases at J, leaving 10 bases unmatched. CDR3 loop: CASSYPRTGGSTEAFF. CDR3 nucleotides: TGTGCCAGCAGTTACCCGAGGACAGGAGGTTCCACTGAAGCTTTCTTT.

The chain uses TRBV7-9 and TRBJ1-6; D is undetermined. The CDR3 loop spans 14 amino acids. CDR1 is SEHNR and CDR2 is FQNEAQ in the germline V gene (reference sequence). V was trimmed by 2 bases and J by 8 bases, leaving 10 bases between them. CDR3 sequence: CASSLSPGYSPLHF. In DNA, the CDR3 is TGTGCCAGCAGCTTAAGCCCGGGGTATTCACCCCTCCACTTT.

The genes are TRBV4-2 and TRBJ1-4, with 9 bases lining up with TRBD1. The V segment lost 4 bases and the J segment 6 bases; nucleotides outside the gene matches: 3. Per germline, CDR1 LGHNA and CDR2 YNFKEQ. There are 14 residues in the CDR3. As DNA, the CDR3 is TGTGCCAGCAGCCCCTGGGACAGGGATGAAAAACTGTTTTTT. It translates to CASSPWDRDEKLFF.

The chain recombines TRBV6-5 with TRBJ2-7, with 11 bases lining up with TRBD1. The germline gives CDR1 MNHEY, CDR2 SVGAGI. The junction had 8 bases not matched to a gene; V was cut back by 6 bases and J by 4 bases. The CDR3 is 15 amino acids. The CDR3 nucleotides read TGTGCCAGCAGAGGAGGGACAGGGGGAATGTACGAGCAGTACTTC. Residues: CASRGGTGGMYEQYF.

This clone has only a few counts. The CDR3 sequence: CASSLAGTGPYEKLFF. CDR3 nucleotide sequence: TGCGCCAGCAGCTTGGCTGGGACAGGGCCCTATGAAAAACTGTTTTTT. The chain recombines TRBV5-1 with TRBJ1-4; TRBD1 matches at 9 bases. The germline CDR1 and CDR2 sequences are SGHRS and YFSETQ. CDR3 length: 16 amino acids. After removal of 0 bases from V and 6 bases from J, the junction contained 6 bases not matched to a gene. The whole variable domain, remainder taken from reference TRBV5-1 and TRBJ1-4, is KAGVTQTPRYLIKTRGQQVTLSCSPISGHRSVSWYQQTPGQGLQFLFEYFSETQRNKGNFPGRFSGRQFSNSRSEMNVSTLELGDSALYLCASSLAGTGPYEKLFFGSGTQLSVL.

The chain recombines TRBV7-2 with TRBJ1-1; D unresolved. The CDR3 loop spans 15 amino acids. CDR1 is SGHTA and CDR2 is FQGNSA in the germline V gene. The V end was cut by 5 bases, the J end by 5 bases, with 18 bases between. CDR3 sequence: CASSTMVARGTEAFF. The CDR3 nucleotides are TGTGCCAGCAGCACAATGGTGGCTAGAGGAACTGAAGCTTTCTTT.

The chain employs TRBV18 and TRBJ1-5; TRBD1 matches at 9 bases. The CDR3 runs 15 residues. The germline gives CDR1 KGHSH, CDR2 LQKENI. The V segment lost 3 bases and the J segment 4 bases; nucleotides outside the gene matches: 4. CDR3 nucleotide sequence: TGTGCCAGCTCACCCGGACAGGGGTTAAATCAGCCCCAGCATTTT. Translated: CASSPGQGLNQPQHF.

V is TRBV19 and J is TRBJ2-7; 8 nucleotides line up with TRBD1. Germline lookup yields CDR1 LNHDA and CDR2 SQIVND (reference sequence). The CDR3 length is 13 residues. Trimming took 5 bases from V and 6 from J; bases not matched to a gene: 6. CDR3 region: CASSQQQGVEQYF. Here the CDR3 DNA reads TGTGCCAGTAGTCAACAACAGGGGGTCGAGCAGTACTTC.

The rearrangement joins TRBV5-1 to TRBJ2-7; TRBD1 is a possible D gene (6 bases). CDR3 length equals 14 residues. Germline CDR1 is SGHRS and CDR2 is YFSETQ. The V gene lost 0 bases and the J gene lost 4 bases, with 11 bases spanning the gap. CDR3 residues: CASSLGTVTYEQYF. The CDR3 DNA reads as TGCGCCAGCAGCTTGGGGACAGTGACTTACGAGCAGTACTTC.

This CDR3 is CASSWGQPGGYSPLHF. Written as DNA, the CDR3 is TGTGCCAGCAGCTGGGGACAGCCAGGGGGGTATTCACCCCTCCACTTT. This rearrangement joins TRBV5-6 to TRBJ1-6; 7 positions agree with TRBD1. Germline CDR1 SGHDT, CDR2 YYEEEE. This CDR3 contains 16 residues. V trimming: 3 bases; J trimming: 8 bases; junction bases outside the gene matches: 11.

The rearrangement joins TRBV7-8 to TRBJ1-2, with 11 bases that match TRBD1. The germline V gene encodes CDR1 SGHVS and CDR2 FQNEAQ. The length of the CDR3 is 16 residues. The junction had 8 bases not matched to a gene; V was cut back by 0 bases and J by 8 bases. CDR3 amino acids: CASSLAEDRGRGGYTF. The DNA for the CDR3 is TGTGCCAGCAGCTTAGCGGAGGACAGGGGGCGTGGGGGCTACACCTTC.

The chain is built from TRBV4-3 and TRBJ2-2, with 11 bases lining up with TRBD1. The germline CDR1 and CDR2 sequences are LGHNA and YSLEER. V shed 0 bases, J shed 4 bases, and the junction held 4 bases outside the gene matches. The CDR3 contains 17 residues. CDR3 amino acids: CASSQDWGTGGTGELFF. The CDR3 DNA follows: TGCGCCAGCAGCCAAGATTGGGGGACAGGGGGCACCGGGGAGCTGTTTTTT.

The rearrangement uses TRBV7-9 and TRBJ1-2, with D hard to call. The CDR3 loop spans 12 amino acids. Trimming stripped 5 bases from V and 4 bases from J, with 8 bases between. Germline V CDR1 and CDR2: SEHNR, FQNEAQ (reference sequence). The CDR3 is CASSPISYGYTF. CDR3 in DNA: TGTGCCAGCAGCCCCATCAGCTATGGCTACACCTTC.